One and the same sample provided the 19 T cell receptor beta chains below, sequenced in a study of blood T cell repertoires in COVID-19. TCRdb's table, derived via immunoSEQ multiplex PCR, lists solely in-frame clones and lacks some. The sample yields about 68,000 clones, roughly 90% seen once. Sequencing was performed on peripheral blood. The receptor source for this set is a man under 40 with acute or convalescent COVID-19.

This clone was observed once. The genes are TRBV7-6 and TRBJ2-1, with D possibly matching TRBD1 (7 bases). Germline CDR1 reads SGHVS; CDR2 reads FNYEAQ. V lost 2 bases and J lost 9, with 11 bases in between. The CDR3 is 13 residues long. The CDR3 is CASSLQGGGEQFF. For the CDR3, the DNA is TGTGCCAGCAGCTTACAGGGGGGTGGTGAGCAGTTCTTC.

The J gene is TRBJ1-2, the V gene TRBV27; D remains unclear. The CDR3 has 16 amino acids. The V gene lost 4 bases and the J gene lost 5 bases, with 20 bases spanning the gap. Germline V lookup: CDR1 MNHEY, CDR2 SMNVEV (reference sequence). The CDR3 nucleotides read TGTGCCAGCAGTTCCTCAACCCCCTCACTTCAATATGGCTACACCTTC. It codes for CASSSSTPSLQYGYTF.

This chain links TRBV9 with TRBJ1-4; TRBD1 is a possible D gene (5 bases). Trimming pared 4 bases from V and 4 bases from J, leaving 20 bases between. CDR3 length: 17 amino acids. Germline CDR1 reads SGDLS; CDR2 reads YYNGEE. The CDR3 region has the DNA TGTGCCAGCAGCCCAGACAGAAACTCCCGTTTTAATGAAAAACTGTTTTTT. This encodes CASSPDRNSRFNEKLFF.

This clone is a singleton in its sample. CDR3 DNA: TGCGCCAGCAGCTTGGAAGGTAGCGGGATTGAGCAGTACTTC. Its protein product is CASSLEGSGIEQYF. V gene TRBV5-1 combines with J gene TRBJ2-7; 8 bases map to TRBD2. Germline CDR1 reads SGHRS; CDR2 reads YFSETQ. This CDR3 contains 14 residues. Trimming took 0 bases from V and 7 from J; bases not matched to a gene: 6. The entire variable domain, with the rest obtained from reference TRBV5-1 and TRBJ2-7, is as follows: KAGVTQTPRYLIKTRGQQVTLSCSPISGHRSVSWYQQTPGQGLQFLFEYFSETQRNKGNFPGRFSGRQFSNSRSEMNVSTLELGDSALYLCASSLEGSGIEQYFGPGTRLTVT.

CDR3 sequence (DNA): TGTGCCAGCAGTCCAGGATGGGAGCTGTTTTTT. Amino acid sequence: CASSPGWELFF. The rearrangement uses TRBV14 and TRBJ2-2; D is ambiguous. The CDR3 sequence is 11 residues long. Looked up from germline, CDR1 is SGHDN and CDR2 is FVKESK. With 6 bases removed from V and 9 bases from J, the gap between germline ends came to 8 bases.

The V and J genes are TRBV5-6 and TRBJ2-2; TRBD1 agrees at 8 bases. CDR1 and CDR2 from the germline V gene are SGHDT and YYEEEE. The CDR3 length is 15 residues. Trimming at V came to 2 bases and at J to 8 bases, leaving 8 bases not matched to a gene. CDR3 nucleotides: TGTGCCAGCAGCTTCCGGGACCGGGACAGGGGGGAGCTGTTTTTT. Encoded protein: CASSFRDRDRGELFF. The full variable domain, its missing parts supplied by reference TRBV5-6 and TRBJ2-2, is DAGVTQSPTHLIKTRGQQVTLRCSPKSGHDTVSWYQQALGQGPQFIFQYYEEEERQRGNFPDRFSGHQFPNYSSELNVNALLLGDSALYLCASSFRDRDRGELFFGEGSRLTVL.

The V and J genes are TRBV18 and TRBJ2-1; D is undetermined. The length of the CDR3 is 13 residues. Germline-derived CDR1 and CDR2 are KGHSH and LQKENI. The ends were cut back, 3 bases at V and 4 bases at J, with 7 bases in the middle. The CDR3 spells CASSPFSYNEQFF. In DNA, the CDR3 is TGTGCCAGCTCACCTTTCTCTTACAATGAGCAGTTCTTC.

The chain has TRBV6-2 or TRBV6-3 and TRBJ2-2, with TRBD2 identical over 7 bases. This CDR3 spans 19 amino acids. J gave up 1 base and V 4 bases, and 15 bases lay outside the gene matches. The germline gives CDR1 MNHEY, CDR2 SVGEGT. CDR3 bases: TGTGCCAGCAGTTCAAGGAAACCGCCGACGGGAGGGAACACCGGGGAGCTGTTTTTT. Translation: CASSSRKPPTGGNTGELFF.

The chain has TRBV5-8 and TRBJ1-5; D possibly corresponds to TRBD1 (5 bases). V lost 4 bases to trimming and J lost 5 bases, with 7 bases between them. CDR1 SGHTS and CDR2 YDEGEE come from the germline V gene. CDR3 size: 12 residues. In DNA form, the CDR3 reads TGTGCCAGCAGCCGACAGTATCAGCCCCAGCATTTT. Its translation: CASSRQYQPQHF. The entire variable domain, with the rest obtained from reference TRBV5-8 and TRBJ1-5, is as follows: EAGVTQSPTHLIKTRGQQATLRCSPISGHTSVYWYQQALGLGLQFLLWYDEGEERNRGNFPPRFSGRQFPNYSSELNVNALELEDSALYLCASSRQYQPQHFGDGTRLSIL.

V gene TRBV3-1 (or the pseudogene TRBV3-2) combines with J gene TRBJ2-1; D gene uncertain. CDR3 length: 12 residues. Trimming took 2 bases from V and 13 from J, leaving 12 bases between them. Germline CDR1 LGHDT, CDR2 YNNKEL (reference sequence). This CDR3 is CASSQSRIGQFF. Written as DNA, the CDR3 is TGTGCCAGCAGCCAATCCAGGATCGGACAGTTCTTC.

The V and J genes are TRBV6-5 and TRBJ1-2, with TRBD1 identical over 8 bases. The CDR3 loop spans 14 amino acids. Per the germline V gene, CDR1 is MNHEY and CDR2 is SVGAGI. The junction had 7 bases not matched to a gene; V was cut back by 2 bases and J by 8 bases. The DNA of the CDR3 is TGTGCCAGCAGTTACACAGGACAGGGTGGGGGCTACACCTTC. Encoded protein: CASSYTGQGGGYTF.

The rearrangement joins TRBV27 to TRBJ2-7; a weak D match, TRBD1 (5 bases). The CDR3 extends over 13 amino acids. CDR1 MNHEY and CDR2 SMNVEV come from the germline V gene (reference sequence). V was trimmed by 5 bases and J by 3 bases, leaving 11 bases between them. In nucleotides, the CDR3 is TGTGCCAGCAGTATCAGGGCTTACTACGAGCAGTACTTC. Protein sequence: CASSIRAYYEQYF.

V usage is TRBV2 and J usage is TRBJ1-1, with TRBD1 identical over 9 bases. This CDR3 has 15 residues. Germline V lookup: CDR1 SNHLY, CDR2 FYNNEI. The V and J ends lost 7 bases and 3 bases, in that order; junction bases with no gene match: 9. CDR3 region: CASKGIQGAYTEAFF. The CDR3 DNA reads TGTGCCAGCAAGGGAATACAGGGGGCCTACACTGAAGCTTTCTTT. Looking up the rest from reference TRBV2 and TRBJ1-1 gives the full variable domain: EPEVTQTPSHQVTQMGQEVILRCVPISNHLYFYWYRQILGQKVEFLVSFYNNEISEKSEIFDDQFSVERPDGSNFTLKIRSTKLEDSAMYFCASKGIQGAYTEAFFGQGTRLTVV.

Comment on this clone: The sample carries other DNA sequences with the same CDR3. The CDR3 DNA follows: TGTGCCAGCAGCTTGGGCGGAGGCCCCTATTACGAGCAGTACTTC. The encoded protein is CASSLGGGPYYEQYF. V and J are TRBV5-4 and TRBJ2-7, with D perhaps matching TRBD2 (5 bases). V gave up 0 bases and J gave up 4 bases, with 14 bases separating them. The CDR3 loop spans 15 amino acids. Germline CDR1 is SGHNT and CDR2 is YYREEE (reference sequence).

A few counts support this clone. The sample holds other DNA sequences that translate to the same CDR3. The J gene is TRBJ2-5, the V gene TRBV5-1, with 7 positions matching TRBD1. This CDR3 contains 13 residues. The V segment lost 0 bases and the J segment 4 bases; nucleotides outside the gene matches: 0. Germline loops: CDR1 SGHRS, CDR2 YFSETQ. CDR3 nucleotides: TGCGCCAGCAGCTTGGACAGGGGAGAGACCCAGTACTTC. This translates into CASSLDRGETQYF.

This chain joins TRBV5-1 and TRBJ2-2; D possibly corresponds to TRBD2 (6 bases). The CDR3 covers 16 residues. Trimming took off 0 bases at V and 2 bases at J, with 11 bases between the two ends. Germline-derived CDR1 and CDR2 are SGHRS and YFSETQ. Here the CDR3 reads CASSLGISGNTGELFF. The DNA of the CDR3 is TGCGCCAGCAGCTTGGGGATTAGCGGTAACACCGGGGAGCTGTTTTTT.

The J gene is TRBJ2-7, the V gene TRBV7-8; TRBD1 matches at 9 bases. The CDR3 is 14 residues long. Germline CDR1 SGHVS, CDR2 FQNEAQ. Trimming took 6 bases from V and 2 from J; bases not matched to a gene: 5. The CDR3 here is CASSRQGVAYEQYF. CDR3 DNA sequence: TGTGCCAGCAGTCGACAGGGGGTCGCCTACGAGCAGTACTTC.

The chain joins TRBV7-9 to TRBJ2-2, with 9 positions matching TRBD1. Germline values: CDR1 SEHNR, CDR2 FQNEAQ (reference sequence). The CDR3 consists of 14 residues. V lost 5 bases to trimming and J lost 9 bases; unmatched junction nucleotides: 7. The CDR3 bases are TGTGCCAGCAGCCCCCGGGACAGGGCCCGGGAGCTGTTTTTT. It codes for CASSPRDRARELFF. The entire variable domain, with the rest obtained from reference TRBV7-9 and TRBJ2-2, is as follows: DTGVSQNPRHKITKRGQNVTFRCDPISEHNRLYWYRQTLGQGPEFLTYFQNEAQLEKSRLLSDRFSAERPKGSFSTLEIQRTEQGDSAMYLCASSPRDRARELFFGEGSRLTVL.

V and J are TRBV4-3 and TRBJ1-4; 7 nucleotides match TRBD1. This CDR3 has 16 residues. CDR1 and CDR2 from the germline V gene are LGHNA and YSLEER. V lost 0 bases, J lost 3 bases, and 4 bases stayed unmatched. The DNA for the CDR3 is TGCGCCAGCAGCCAAGAGACAGGGACCCCTAATGAAAAACTGTTTTTT. Translating gives CASSQETGTPNEKLFF.